These 10 T cell receptor beta chains were all obtained from the same sample, sequenced in a study of response to subunit inactivated influenza vaccine. TCRdb re-derived calls from the RT-PCR reads in MiXCR, one entry per CDR3 protein. The repertoire holds around 520,000 distinct CDR3 sequences, with about 25% as singletons. This sample comprised CD4+ T cells sorted from PBMCs, obtained about 5 days after vaccination. These receptors were obtained from a man aged 50 or older who received an inactivated influenza vaccine.

V usage is TRBV6-2 or TRBV6-3 and J usage is TRBJ2-1, with D possibly TRBD1 on 5 matching bases. The germline V and J ends were trimmed by 6 bases and 6 bases, with 12 bases remaining between them. The CDR3 is 13 amino acids. Germline CDR1 is MNHEY and CDR2 is SVGEGT. Here the CDR3 DNA reads TGTGCCAGCAGGAATCAGGGTGCCAATGAGCAGTTCTTC. Amino acid sequence: CASRNQGANEQFF.

There are a few counts of this clonotype. V gene TRBV6-2 or TRBV6-3 combines with J gene TRBJ1-5, with no clear D. Germline CDR1 is MNHEY and CDR2 is SVGEGT. The CDR3 totals 17 residues. The V and J ends lost 6 bases and 2 bases respectively, with 20 bases between them. CDR3 sequence: CASRHELLGIGNQPQHF. In DNA form, the CDR3 reads TGTGCCAGCAGGCACGAACTGCTAGGGATTGGCAATCAGCCCCAGCATTTT.

The V call is TRBV6-1, the J call TRBJ2-3, with TRBD1 matching 9 bases. The CDR3 is made up of 14 amino acids. J was trimmed by 3 bases and V by 6 bases; bases with no gene match: 4. Germline CDR1 MNHNS, CDR2 SASEGT. CDR3: CASRKTGGTDTQYF. CDR3 sequence (DNA): TGTGCCAGCAGAAAGACAGGGGGAACAGATACGCAGTATTTT.

The chain employs TRBV4-1 and TRBJ2-7; the D is unclear. This CDR3 is built from 13 residues. Per germline, CDR1 MGHRA and CDR2 YSYEKL. V lost 1 base to trimming and J lost 3 bases, with 7 bases between them. CDR3 nucleotides: TGCGCCAGCAGCCAAGTGTTTATCTACGAGCAGTACTTC. This sequence encodes CASSQVFIYEQYF.

The chain couples TRBV27 to TRBJ2-3; tentatively, D is TRBD1 (6 bases). Germline values: CDR1 MNHEY, CDR2 SMNVEV (reference sequence). CDR3 length equals 16 residues. V gave up 5 bases and J gave up 0 bases, with 15 bases separating them. The CDR3 loop reads CASSKHRDVSTDTQYF. The CDR3 nucleotides are TGTGCCAGCAGTAAACACAGGGATGTCAGCACAGATACGCAGTATTTT.

The rearrangement links TRBV12-3 or TRBV12-4 to TRBJ2-3; 9 bases match TRBD2. Trimming at V came to 5 bases and at J to 0 bases, leaving 9 bases not matched to a gene. The CDR3 covers 17 residues. The DNA of the CDR3 is TGTGCCAGCAGTCAACTAGCGGGTGGGGTTAGCACAGATACGCAGTATTTT. It yields the protein CASSQLAGGVSTDTQYF.

The chain joins TRBV19 to TRBJ2-4; D remains unclear. The CDR3 runs 13 residues. Between the trimmed V and J ends, which lost 1 base and 7 bases, there was a span of 8 bases. CDR1 is LNHDA, CDR2 SQIVND, per germline (reference sequence). CDR3 protein: CASSIVGFNIQYF. CDR3 sequence (DNA): TGTGCCAGTAGTATAGTCGGCTTTAACATTCAGTACTTC.

The chain combines TRBV9 with TRBJ2-2, with TRBD2 identical over 8 bases. V lost 4 bases, J lost 8 bases, and 10 bases stayed unmatched. This CDR3 spans 15 amino acids. Germline V gene lookup returns CDR1 SGDLS and CDR2 YYNGEE. Here the CDR3 reads CASSLSGAMGGELFF. For the CDR3, the DNA is TGTGCCAGCAGCCTTAGCGGGGCCATGGGAGGGGAGCTGTTTTTT.

In its sample, this clonotype was seen a few times. The rearrangement uses TRBV12-3 or TRBV12-4 and TRBJ1-6; D unclear. V was trimmed by 5 bases and J by 7 bases, leaving 6 bases between them. The CDR3 runs 12 residues. Written as DNA, the CDR3 is TGTGCCAGCAGTGGAGACAATTCACCCCTCCACTTT. It codes for CASSGDNSPLHF.

This chain links TRBV18 with TRBJ2-7; no firm D call. The CDR3 length is 12 residues. Trimming removed 9 bases at V and 2 bases at J, with 11 bases between. Germline V gene data show CDR1 as KGHSH and CDR2 as LQKENI. Written as DNA, the CDR3 is TGTGCCAGTTCGACGGATGCCTACGAGCAGTACTTC. It codes for CASSTDAYEQYF.